This entry is about one T cell receptor beta chain. Patients had resection in Japan or China between about 2013 and 2017. H&E slides confirmed each diagnosis, reviewed by two pathologists independently. The CDR3 covers 14 residues. V was trimmed by 8 bases and J by 0 bases, leaving 13 bases between them. Germline V gene data show CDR1 as SNHLY and CDR2 as FYNNEI. This sample is part of a study of immune evolution from preneoplasia to lung adenocarcinoma. Whole-study context: HLA loss of heterozygosity: about 7% AIS, around 16% MIA, about 32% ADC, none AAH.

Profiled with immunoSEQ multiplex PCR; TCRdb holds only in-frame clones, not every one. This table has some 12,000 clones, approximately 81% appearing once. The chain employs TRBV2 and TRBJ1-1; no firm D call. The TCR originated in a person aged 50-75 years with lung adenocarcinoma. The material sequenced was FFPE tissue from an adenomatous hyperplasia lung lesion. Subset reported: atypical adenomatous hyperplasia (AAH), lung preneoplasia. The CDR3 DNA is TGTGCCAGCCTGCTTCAGAAACTGAACACTGAAGCTTTCTTT. This gives the protein CASLLQKLNTEAFF.